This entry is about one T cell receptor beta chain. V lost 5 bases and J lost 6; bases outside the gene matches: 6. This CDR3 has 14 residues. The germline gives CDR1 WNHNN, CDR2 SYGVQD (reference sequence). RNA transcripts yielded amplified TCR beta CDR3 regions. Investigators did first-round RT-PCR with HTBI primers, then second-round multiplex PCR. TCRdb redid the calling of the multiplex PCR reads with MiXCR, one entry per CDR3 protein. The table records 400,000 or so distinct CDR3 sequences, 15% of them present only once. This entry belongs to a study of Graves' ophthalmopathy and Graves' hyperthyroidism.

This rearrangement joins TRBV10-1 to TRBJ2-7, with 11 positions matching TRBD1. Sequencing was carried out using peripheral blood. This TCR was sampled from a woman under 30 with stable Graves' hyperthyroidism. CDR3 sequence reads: CASSSSGTGGEQYF. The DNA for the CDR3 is TGCGCCAGCAGTAGTTCCGGGACAGGGGGCGAGCAGTACTTC.